The present entry profiles one T cell receptor (beta chain) with its context. This table comes from immunoSEQ multiplex PCR, and its TCRdb copy is limited to in-frame clones, with some not included. The sample holds 150,000 to 200,000 clones, 90% seen once. The CDR3 has 13 amino acids. Germline V gives CDR1 LNHDA, CDR2 SQIVND (reference sequence). With 10 bases removed from V and 7 bases from J, the gap between germline ends came to 17 bases. The data belong to a study of control samples from healthy donors and cancer patients. The specimen sequenced was blood. The chain employs TRBV19 and TRBJ2-1, with a possible D match to TRBD1 (5 bases). This clonotype originated in a woman in her fifties or sixties in good health. DNA of the CDR3: TGTGCCACCCAACGCCAGGGTGCGAATGAGCAGTTCTTC. Encoded protein: CATQRQGANEQFF.